Sequencing of this T cell receptor beta chain was carried out in a study of sequential checkpoint blockade in melanoma. Study-wide background: Randomization was 1:1 between first-line nivolumab→ipilimumab and ipilimumab→nivolumab.

Germline V gives CDR1 SGHRS, CDR2 YFSETQ. V lost 4 bases and J lost 1, with 9 bases in between. This CDR3 spans 13 amino acids. Assay used: immunoSEQ multiplex PCR; TCRdb lists only in-frame clones, some missing. The repertoire holds 9,500 to 13,000 clones, with roughly 72% as singletons. This clone was recorded only once. Treatment described: randomized to nivolumab then ipilimumab (arm A) or the reverse (arm B). No patient had prior DNA-damaging chemotherapy. Live CD3+CD8+ CD19− CD56− cells were sorted from PBMCs. The clonotype was recovered from a human donor with melanoma. V is TRBV5-1 and J is TRBJ2-7; possible D gene TRBD1, 6 bases. Here the sequenced sample was CD8+ T cells sorted from blood (inferred from file names), taken from a patient given nivolumab and ipilimumab in sequence. CDR3 DNA sequence: TGCGCCAGCAGCCCGGACAGTTCCTACGAGCAGTACTTC. This translates into CASSPDSSYEQYF. The variable domain in full, with the rest retrieved from reference TRBV5-1 and TRBJ2-7, is KAGVTQTPRYLIKTRGQQVTLSCSPISGHRSVSWYQQTPGQGLQFLFEYFSETQRNKGNFPGRFSGRQFSNSRSEMNVSTLELGDSALYLCASSPDSSYEQYFGPGTRLTVT.